The rows below give T cell receptor beta chains drawn from one sample of a study of CD8+ T cells in alopecia areata. TCRdb's table, derived via immunoSEQ multiplex PCR, lists solely in-frame clones and lacks some. This table holds around 180,000 clones, under 80% found once. The material was CD4+ T cells sorted from blood, obtained between weeks 47 and 50, from a patient treated with tofacitinib. The receptor set was obtained from a human donor with alopecia areata. The CDR3 runs from the conserved cysteine through the conserved F or W. The D gene is left open where the match is weak. A clone size is listed for some rows: how often the clone was seen (once, few, many), or a class if it is expanded.

J gene | clone size | D gene | V gene | CDR3 protein | CDR3 DNA
TRBJ1-2 | NA | NA | TRBV30 | CAWSESGNYGYTF | TGTGCCTGGAGTGAGTCAGGGAACTATGGCTACACCTTC
TRBJ1-2 | once | NA | TRBV30 | CAWRFVTDGYTF | TGTGCCTGGAGATTTGTTACGGATGGCTACACCTTC
TRBJ1-2 | once | NA | TRBV5-1 | CASSLDGFAVGYTF | TGCGCCAGCAGCTTGGATGGATTCGCAGTCGGCTACACCTTC
TRBJ1-1 | NA | TRBD1 | TRBV29-1 | CSVERDRNTEAFF | TGCAGCGTTGAAAGGGACAGGAACACTGAAGCTTTCTTT
TRBJ2-7 | NA | NA | TRBV29-1 | CSVEGNGGDEQYF | TGCAGCGTTGAGGGGAATGGCGGGGACGAGCAGTACTTC
TRBJ2-3 | NA | TRBD1 | TRBV6-6 | CASSDGPGQGQYF | TGTGCCAGCAGTGACGGACCGGGACAGGGTCAGTATTTT
TRBJ2-7 | NA | TRBD1 | TRBV5-6 | CASSFPGGVYEQYF | TGTGCCAGCAGCTTCCCAGGGGGCGTCTACGAGCAGTACTTC
TRBJ1-2 | NA | NA | TRBV29-1 | CSVEPPIEGYTF | TGCAGCGTCGAACCACCGATTGAGGGCTACACCTTC
TRBJ2-7 | NA | NA | TRBV29-1 | CSVAISYEQYF | TGCAGCGTGGCTATAAGCTACGAGCAGTACTTC
TRBJ1-2 | NA | NA | TRBV7-2 | CASSPGSYGYTF | TGTGCCAGCAGCCCAGGGTCCTATGGCTACACCTTC
TRBJ1-2 | NA | NA | TRBV30 | CAWSPADRFNYGYTF | TGTGCCTGGAGCCCCGCGGACAGATTTAACTATGGCTACACCTTC
TRBJ2-7 | few | NA | TRBV15 | CATTEGGGRRDEQYF | TGTGCCACCACCGAGGGGGGAGGTCGTCGCGACGAGCAGTACTTC
TRBJ1-5 | NA | NA | TRBV7-2 | CASSLKGLGQPQHF | TGTGCCAGCAGCTTAAAGGGATTAGGTCAGCCCCAGCATTTT
TRBJ2-2 | NA | TRBD1 | TRBV23-1 | CASSPRDRDLSTGELFF | TGCGCCAGCAGTCCCCGGGACAGGGACTTATCTACCGGGGAGCTGTTTTTT
TRBJ1-5 | NA | NA | TRBV10-3 | CATQGGNQPQHF | TGTGCCACGCAGGGCGGCAATCAGCCCCAGCATTTT
TRBJ1-1 | NA | NA | TRBV5-1 | CASSLVGEVTEAFF | TGCGCCAGCAGCTTGGTAGGGGAGGTCACTGAAGCTTTCTTT
TRBJ1-2 | NA | NA | TRBV6-5 | CASSYHPGYGYTF | TGTGCCAGCAGTTACCACCCCGGATATGGCTACACCTTC
TRBJ1-2 | NA | NA | TRBV18 | CASSPQGFVPFYGYTF | TGTGCCAGCTCACCACAGGGCTTCGTGCCGTTTTATGGCTACACCTTC
TRBJ1-2 | NA | TRBD1 | TRBV30 | CAWRSQGGFGGYTF | TGTGCCTGGAGAAGTCAAGGGGGCTTCGGCGGCTACACCTTC
TRBJ1-5 | NA | NA | TRBV30 | CAWAAGGTQPQHF | TGTGCCTGGGCGGCAGGAGGCACCCAGCCCCAGCATTTT
TRBJ1-2 | NA | NA | TRBV29-1 | CSVAGPSSTF | TGCAGCGTTGCGGGCCCTTCCTCCACCTTC
TRBJ2-7 | NA | NA | TRBV27 | CASKPWSTNYEQYF | TGTGCCAGCAAACCCTGGAGCACAAACTACGAGCAGTACTTC
TRBJ2-7 | NA | NA | TRBV5-1 | CASSLGQIYEQYF | TGCGCCAGCAGCTTGGGCCAGATCTACGAGCAGTACTTC
TRBJ2-7 | few | NA | TRBV7-6 | CASSPYQTYEQYF | TGTGCCAGCAGCCCCTACCAAACCTACGAGCAGTACTTC
TRBJ2-7 | once | NA | TRBV7-3 | CASSLTHAPSYEQYF | TGTGCCAGCAGCCTTACTCACGCCCCATCCTACGAGCAGTACTTC
TRBJ1-4 | NA | NA | TRBV27 | CASTAIGEKLFF | TGTGCCAGCACCGCTATCGGGGAAAAACTGTTTTTT
TRBJ2-5 | NA | NA | TRBV25-1 | CASRLVNQETQYF | TGTGCCAGCAGGTTGGTGAACCAAGAGACCCAGTACTTC
TRBJ1-2 | NA | NA | TRBV4-3 | CASSQEGMDLGYGYTF | TGCGCCAGCAGCCAAGAGGGCATGGATCTGGGCTATGGCTACACCTTC
TRBJ2-7 | NA | NA | TRBV5-1 | CASSQGGSGRFYGQYF | TGCGCCAGCAGCCAAGGCGGTAGCGGAAGGTTCTACGGGCAGTACTTC
TRBJ1-2 | NA | NA | TRBV9 | CASSVVNNGYTF | TGTGCCAGCAGCGTAGTGAACAATGGCTACACCTTC
TRBJ2-7 | few | TRBD2 | TRBV18 | CASSPISGTAGYEQYF | TGTGCCAGCTCACCGATTAGCGGGACCGCCGGGTACGAGCAGTACTTC
TRBJ1-1 | once | NA | TRBV9 | CASSVGGLTEAFF | TGTGCCAGCAGCGTAGGGGGGCTGACTGAAGCTTTCTTT
TRBJ2-7 | once | NA | TRBV29-1 | CSVAETAYEQYF | TGCAGCGTTGCAGAGACAGCCTACGAGCAGTACTTC